Below, one T cell receptor beta chain is given with its context. No cognate antigen has been identified for it. No clone much larger than this one lies a single base away; base qualities are absent. Explained via the paper, the treatment or condition label denotes: therapeutic diphenylcyclopropenone sensitization with weekly scalp DPC. At every patch-test visit, the blood draw took place before the patch test was put on. To be eligible, patients had to be aged 18 to 70, diagnosed with alopecia and judged suitable for DPC therapy, while pregnant patients were excluded. Total RNA was extracted from unfractionated whole blood collected in Tempus Blood RNA tubes. V ends up 9 bases short and J 3 bases short, with an unmatched junction base count of 1. CDR1 and CDR2 were assigned from the germline V gene as KGHDR and SFDVKD. Taken from cysteine to phenylalanine, the CDR3 has 12 residues. Just CDR3 DNA is preserved here, 36 bases in frame from base 1.

These data belong to a study of human T cells and chemical hapten exposure (dated by TCRdb to the early 2020s). A note on the overall study: For sensitization, 2% DPC in acetone was applied to a roughly 2 cm by roughly 2 cm area of upper inner arm skin. Blood was sampled from patients pre-sensitization (week 0) and at 2, 6 and about 24 weeks after DPC sensitization. Weekly therapeutic DPC doses were additionally applied to the scalp of patients throughout the roughly 23-week study period. The libraries were sequenced as a pool, and the TCR yield per sample differed mostly because of small variations in library volumes within the pool. Approximately 28 alopecia patients gave blood for TCR sequencing at one to four time points (pre-sensitization, 2, 6 and 24 weeks). Patch testing was performed on the upper back with Finn chambers containing 0.01% DPC, and the patch tests were scored after 6 days according to International Contact Dermatitis Research Group standards. Alopecia areata with under or over 50% scalp involvement, alopecia totalis and alopecia universalis were represented in the patient cohort, which was mostly female. Peripheral blood TCR repertoire changes were tracked in vivo in alopecia patients during primary and secondary sensitization to the hapten diphenylcyclopropenone (DPC). The research as a whole found: A positive correlation was found between the number of PT1 expanded TCRs and patch test score, with significance reached at thresholds 8, 16 and 32 but not 4. Expanded TCRs formed significantly more large CDR3 similarity clusters than pre-sensitization or healthy control sets, consistent with antigen-driven responses. Repeated subsampling changed both the strength of the expansion versus patch-test correlation and the threshold at which the correlation became significant. Because all patients had alopecia, a presumed autoimmune disease, the immune response of the patients might differ from that of healthy individuals. No change with DPC sensitization was found in the number of TCRs above 1 in 1000 frequency, and no evidence of global repertoire structure alterations was found.

During library preparation, unique molecular identifiers were attached to individual cDNA molecules so that TCRs could be counted in a quantitative, reproducible way. From each blood RNA sample, both TCR alpha and TCR beta chains were sequenced. Processing in the source paper ran as follows. Samples had a median of about 96,000 TCRs, with a range from roughly 23,224 to 700,000. V, J and CDR3 annotation of the TCR reads was performed with the Decombinator software suite. Every sample was subsampled to the same number of TCRs (28,000) for the PS versus PT1 abundance plots. TCRs were defined as expanded if absent before sensitization and observed at least eight times at the 2-week time point. TCRdb handled the public reads itself, with Q25 trimming in fastp and clone calling in MiXCR, and kept productive beta chains. Each entry merges the rows of one CDR3 protein and shows their most common DNA and genes. What appears here as the V and J calls and clone size reflects TCRdb's work, not the paper's. This sample gives approximately 2,600 distinct CDR3 sequences in total; approximately 46% of them show up just once. 9.5% to 13% of the sample belongs to the ten largest clones.

The TCR was taken from an adult with alopecia areata. Some clones in this sample may be carry-over from other donors' samples. This table probably holds off-target reads from a library built for another chain. The sequences come from whole blood, collected before DPC sensitization or 2, 6, or about 24 weeks after (not recorded which). This chain joins TRBV24-1 to TRBJ2-1; 7 junctional bases match TRBD1. The bases read TGTGCCACCGGACAGGACTACAATGAGCAGTTCTTC. Its protein reads: CATGQDYNEQFF.